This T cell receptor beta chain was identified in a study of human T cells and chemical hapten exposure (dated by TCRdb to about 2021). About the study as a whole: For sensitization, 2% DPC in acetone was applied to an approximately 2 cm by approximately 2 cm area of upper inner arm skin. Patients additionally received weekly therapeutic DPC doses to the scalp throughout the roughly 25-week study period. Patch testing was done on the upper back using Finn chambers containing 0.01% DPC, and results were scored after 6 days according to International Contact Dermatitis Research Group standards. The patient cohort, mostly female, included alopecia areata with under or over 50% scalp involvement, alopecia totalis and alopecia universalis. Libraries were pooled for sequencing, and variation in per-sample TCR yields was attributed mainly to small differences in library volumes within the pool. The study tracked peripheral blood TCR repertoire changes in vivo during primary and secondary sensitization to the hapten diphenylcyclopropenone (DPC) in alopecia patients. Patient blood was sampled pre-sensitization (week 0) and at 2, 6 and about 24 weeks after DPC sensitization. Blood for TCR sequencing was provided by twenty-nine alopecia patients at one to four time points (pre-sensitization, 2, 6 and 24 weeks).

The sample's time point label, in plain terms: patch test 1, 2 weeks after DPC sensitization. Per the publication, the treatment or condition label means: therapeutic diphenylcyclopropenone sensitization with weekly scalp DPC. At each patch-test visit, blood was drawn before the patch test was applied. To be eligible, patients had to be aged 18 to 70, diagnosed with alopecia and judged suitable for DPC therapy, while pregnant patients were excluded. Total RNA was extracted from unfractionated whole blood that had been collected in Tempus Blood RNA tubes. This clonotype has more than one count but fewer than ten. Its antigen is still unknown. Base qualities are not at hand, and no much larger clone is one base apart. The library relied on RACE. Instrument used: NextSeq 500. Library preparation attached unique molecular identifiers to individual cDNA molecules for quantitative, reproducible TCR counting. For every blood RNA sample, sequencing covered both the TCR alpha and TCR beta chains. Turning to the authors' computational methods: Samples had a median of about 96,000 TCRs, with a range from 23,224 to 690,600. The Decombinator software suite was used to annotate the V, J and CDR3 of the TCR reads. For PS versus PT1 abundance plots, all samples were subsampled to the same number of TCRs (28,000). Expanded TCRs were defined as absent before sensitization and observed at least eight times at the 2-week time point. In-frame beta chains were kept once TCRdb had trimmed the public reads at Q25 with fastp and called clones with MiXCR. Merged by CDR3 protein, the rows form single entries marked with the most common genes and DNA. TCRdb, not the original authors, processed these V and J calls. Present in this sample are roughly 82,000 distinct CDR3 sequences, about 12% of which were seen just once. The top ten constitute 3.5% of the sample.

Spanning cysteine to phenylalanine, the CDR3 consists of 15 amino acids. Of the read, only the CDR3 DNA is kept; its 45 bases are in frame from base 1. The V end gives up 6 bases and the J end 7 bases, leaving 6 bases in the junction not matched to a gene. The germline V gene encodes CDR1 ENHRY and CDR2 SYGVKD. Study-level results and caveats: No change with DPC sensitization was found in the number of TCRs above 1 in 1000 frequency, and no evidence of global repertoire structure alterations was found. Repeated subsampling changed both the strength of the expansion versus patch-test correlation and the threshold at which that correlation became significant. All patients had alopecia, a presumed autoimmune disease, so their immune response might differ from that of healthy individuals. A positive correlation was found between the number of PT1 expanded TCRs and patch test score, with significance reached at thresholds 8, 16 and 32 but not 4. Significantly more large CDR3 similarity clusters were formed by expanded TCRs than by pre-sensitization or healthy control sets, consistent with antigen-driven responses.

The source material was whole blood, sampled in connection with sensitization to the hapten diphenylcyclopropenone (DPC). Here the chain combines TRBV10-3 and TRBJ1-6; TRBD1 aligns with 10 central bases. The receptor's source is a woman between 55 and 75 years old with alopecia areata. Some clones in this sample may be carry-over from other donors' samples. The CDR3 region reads CAIRLGTGENSPLHF. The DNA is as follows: TGTGCCATCAGACTCGGGACAGGGGAAAATTCACCCCTCCACTTT.